This entry concerns a single T cell receptor beta chain. The antigen remains undetermined. A multiplex PCR was run with 60 Vbeta primers and 13 Jbeta primers. The method was immunoSEQ multiplex PCR; TCRdb's version includes in-frame clones alone and lacks a portion of them. The sample carries 120,000 to 150,000 clones, around 82% recorded once. CDR1 is MGHRA and CDR2 is YSYEKL in the germline V gene. This CDR3 is built from 20 residues. V was pared by 0 bases and J by 2 bases, with 15 bases of the junction left unmatched. The data are from a study of cytomegalovirus exposure and HLA in healthy donors. Background on the study: As an earlier analysis found, roughly 180 million T cells yielded 90 million to 140 million unique TCR beta sequences. Notes on the study in general: TCR beta sequences numbering 15,000 to 20,000 were associated with HLA alleles at 0.05 false discovery rate in a later analysis. Some highly shared sequence variants likely arose as a pipeline artifact.

The V call is TRBV4-1, the J call TRBJ2-5, with 10 positions matching TRBD2. The TCR sequence derives from a young man in good health and CMV-seropositive. The sample consisted of PBMCs. DNA for the CDR3: TGCGCCAGCAGCCAAGAATCTAGTTGGACTAGCGGAGCCTTTCAAGAGACCCAGTACTTC. Amino acids: CASSQESSWTSGAFQETQYF.